The 11 T cell receptor beta chains below all came from one sample that was sequenced in a study of blood T cell repertoires in COVID-19. Sequencing used immunoSEQ multiplex PCR; TCRdb keeps in-frame clones, though not all of them. The table records approximately 200,000 clones, around 84% of them present only once. The sample consisted of PBMCs or T cells enriched from blood (not recorded which). These receptors were taken from a woman aged 40 to 50 with acute COVID-19.

CDR3: CASSVGGTSTEQYF. CDR3 nucleotide sequence: TGTGCCAGCAGCGTCGGAGGGACCTCCACCGAGCAGTACTTC. This chain uses TRBV9 with TRBJ2-7; D possibly corresponds to TRBD2 (6 bases). Germline V gene lookup returns CDR1 SGDLS and CDR2 YYNGEE. V gave up 2 bases and J gave up 6 bases, with 15 bases separating them. This CDR3 is 14 amino acids long.

The chain links TRBV15 to TRBJ1-2, with D uncertain. Germline V gene data show CDR1 as LNHNV and CDR2 as YYDKDF (reference sequence). The CDR3 length is 15 residues. Trimming cost V 0 bases and J 1 base, with 9 bases left between them. DNA of the CDR3: TGTGCCACCAGCAGAGATCGAGGCAGTAACTATGGCTACACCTTC. Its protein product is CATSRDRGSNYGYTF.

This clone was seen just once. J is TRBJ2-2 and V is TRBV11-3; perhaps TRBD2 as D (6 bases). Trimming took 5 bases from V and 5 from J, leaving 18 bases between them. Germline CDR1 SGHNT, CDR2 YENEEA. The CDR3 consists of 16 residues. As DNA, the CDR3 is TGTGCCAGCAGCCCATCGAGTACGGGGGAAACCGGGGAGCTGTTTTTT. Amino acid sequence: CASSPSSTGETGELFF.

The chain combines TRBV7-9 with TRBJ2-7; 7 bases map to TRBD1. Germline CDR1 reads SEHNR; CDR2 reads FQNEAQ (reference sequence). V gave up 8 bases and J gave up 7 bases; unmatched junction bases: 14. This CDR3 has 14 amino acids. The CDR3 DNA reads as TGTGCCAGCGACCCCGGACAGGCCTCCGGGGAGCAGTACTTC. It specifies CASDPGQASGEQYF.

This chain connects TRBV15 to TRBJ2-5, with 9 bases matching TRBD2. The CDR3 sequence is 13 residues long. With 8 bases clipped from V and 4 bases from J, the junction kept 5 bases outside the gene matches. Looked up from germline, CDR1 is LNHNV and CDR2 is YYDKDF (reference sequence). In DNA, the CDR3 is TGTGCCACCCTGCGGGGGGGAGGAGAGACCCAGTACTTC. This gives the protein CATLRGGGETQYF.

The V call is TRBV7-8, the J call TRBJ1-5; 7 bases line up with TRBD1. The J segment lost 1 base and the V segment lost 1 base, leaving 1 base of the junction unmatched. This CDR3 has 15 amino acids. Germline CDR1 is SGHVS and CDR2 is FQNEAQ. The CDR3 loop reads CASSLDRGSNQPQHF. Here the CDR3 DNA reads TGTGCCAGCAGCTTAGACAGGGGAAGCAATCAGCCCCAGCATTTT.

This clone appeared once. V and J are TRBV7-9 and TRBJ2-7, with 7 bases that match TRBD1. Germline CDR1 is SEHNR and CDR2 is FQNEAQ (reference sequence). V trimming: 1 base; J trimming: 2 bases; junction bases outside the gene matches: 2. The CDR3 totals 14 residues. The DNA for the CDR3 is TGTGCCAGCAGCTTAGGGACAGGCCCCTACGAGCAGTACTTC. Protein: CASSLGTGPYEQYF.

This clone was found once. The rearrangement links TRBV7-9 to TRBJ1-1; D gene uncertain. The germline CDR1 and CDR2 sequences are SEHNR and FQNEAQ (reference sequence). There are 15 residues in the CDR3. V was pared by 1 base and J by 0 bases, with 9 bases between. The CDR3 reads CASSLGSTMNTEAFF. For the CDR3, the DNA is TGTGCCAGCAGCTTAGGGAGTACCATGAACACTGAAGCTTTCTTT.

V usage is TRBV27 and J usage is TRBJ2-3; tentatively, D is TRBD2 (6 bases). This CDR3 spans 17 amino acids. V dropped 2 bases and J dropped 0 bases, with 15 bases sitting between them. Germline CDR1 and CDR2: MNHEY and SMNVEV (reference sequence). For the CDR3, the DNA is TGTGCCAGCAGTTTAAGGGGACTCACGACTAGCACAGATACGCAGTATTTT. Translated: CASSLRGLTTSTDTQYF.

The gene calls are TRBV10-3 and TRBJ2-7; D uncertain. The CDR3 has 14 residues. The ends were cut back, 4 bases at V and 1 base at J, with 11 bases in the middle. The germline V gene has CDR1 ENHRY and CDR2 SYGVKD. CDR3 sequence: CAISGNTVSYEQYF. The CDR3 DNA sequence: TGTGCCATCAGTGGCAATACAGTTTCCTACGAGCAGTACTTC.

This clone was observed once. The genes are TRBV7-2 and TRBJ2-4; D may be TRBD1 (5 bases). Germline V gives CDR1 SGHTA, CDR2 FQGNSA. Trimming cost V 6 bases and J 1 base, with 16 bases left between them. CDR3 length: 16 amino acids. CDR3 loop: CASSLKGREAKNIQYF. The CDR3 DNA sequence: TGTGCCAGCAGTTTGAAGGGGCGCGAGGCCAAAAACATTCAGTACTTC. Full variable domain (missing parts from reference TRBV7-2 and TRBJ2-4): GAGVSQSPSNKVTEKGKDVELRCDPISGHTALYWYRQSLGQGLEFLIYFQGNSAPDKSGLPSDRFSAERTGGSVSTLTIQRTQQEDSAVYLCASSLKGREAKNIQYFGAGTRLSVL.